These 28 T cell receptor beta chains were sequenced from one sample in a study of T cell repertoires in cytomegalovirus infection. MiXCR, run by TCRdb on the reads, gives a single entry per CDR3 protein. The repertoire includes 150,000 to 200,000 distinct CDR3 sequences, about 28% of them detected once, and 30% to 35% sits in the top ten. Sample: PBMCs. The receptors come from a human donor in good health (CMV status not recorded). Some clones in this sample may be carry-over from other donors' samples.

This clonotype was observed many times. V gene TRBV7-2 combines with J gene TRBJ1-2; 8 nucleotides line up with TRBD1. The CDR3 spans 13 residues. Germline CDR1 and CDR2: SGHTA and FQGNSA. V dropped 1 base and J dropped 6; count of bases not matched to a gene: 1. CDR3 region: CASSLGTGNGYTF. The CDR3 DNA reads TGTGCCAGCAGCTTAGGGACAGGGAATGGCTACACCTTC.

The chain combines TRBV6-2 or TRBV6-3 with TRBJ2-2; no clear D. Between the trimmed V and J ends, which lost 2 bases and 0 bases, there was a span of 10 bases. Germline CDR1 is MNHEY and CDR2 is SVGEGT. This CDR3 spans 16 amino acids. CDR3 protein: CASSYVRRTNTGELFF. The CDR3 bases are TGTGCCAGCAGTTACGTCAGAAGGACGAACACCGGGGAGCTGTTTTTT.

This chain connects TRBV7-9 to TRBJ2-3, with D perhaps matching TRBD1 or TRBD2 (5 bases each). The length of the CDR3 is 15 residues. The germline CDR1 and CDR2 sequences are SEHNR and FQNEAQ (reference sequence). Between the trimmed V and J ends, which lost 5 bases and 6 bases, there was a span of 18 bases. This CDR3 is CASSPRQGRGDTQYF. CDR3 DNA: TGTGCCAGCAGCCCCCGTCAGGGCCGAGGGGATACGCAGTATTTT.

The V call is TRBV30, the J call TRBJ1-1; D call uncertain. The V end was cut by 5 bases, the J end by 0 bases, with 10 bases between. Per germline, CDR1 GTSNPN and CDR2 SVGIG (reference sequence). CDR3 size: 13 residues. CDR3 sequence reads: CAWGDAMNTEAFF. Here the CDR3 DNA reads TGTGCCTGGGGAGACGCAATGAACACTGAAGCTTTCTTT.

V usage is TRBV5-5 and J usage is TRBJ1-4; D not resolved. The CDR3 covers 15 residues. Germline V gene data show CDR1 as SGHKS and CDR2 as YYEKEE (reference sequence). The V and J ends lost 4 bases and 8 bases respectively, with 18 bases between them. CDR3 in amino acids: CASSATTGSREKLFF. Here the CDR3 DNA reads TGTGCCAGCAGCGCGACGACGGGTTCGCGGGAAAAACTGTTTTTT. Combining the CDR3 with reference TRBV5-5 and TRBJ1-4 gives the whole variable domain DAGVTQSPTHLIKTRGQQVTLRCSPISGHKSVSWYQQVLGQGPQFIFQYYEKEERGRGNFPDRFSARQFPNYSSELNVNALLLGDSALYLCASSATTGSREKLFFGSGTQLSVL.

This chain uses TRBV6-2 or TRBV6-3 with TRBJ1-5; D is unclear. The CDR3 is 12 residues long. The germline V and J ends were trimmed by 5 bases and 7 bases, with 9 bases remaining between them. Per the germline V gene, CDR1 is MNHEY and CDR2 is SVGEGT. Written as DNA, the CDR3 is TGTGCCAGCAGTGAGGGAACGCAGCCCCAGCATTTT. The encoded protein is CASSEGTQPQHF.

The CDR3 nucleotides are TGTGCCAGCTTCCCTGGGACAGGGGCGTGGAACACTGAAGCTTTCTTT. Its protein product is CASFPGTGAWNTEAFF. The gene calls are TRBV12-3 or TRBV12-4 and TRBJ1-1, with 10 bases matching TRBD1. The CDR3 is 16 amino acids. With V trimmed by 8 bases and J by 1 base, 10 bases remained unmatched.

This chain joins TRBV2 and TRBJ2-7, with D perhaps being TRBD1 or TRBD2 (5 bases each). The V gene lost 11 bases and the J gene lost 5 bases, with 16 bases spanning the gap. This CDR3 contains 12 residues. Germline assignment: CDR1 SNHLY and CDR2 FYNNEI. This CDR3 reads CASGGPQHEQYF. CDR3 DNA: TGTGCCTCTGGGGGACCACAGCACGAGCAGTACTTC.

This clonotype came up a few times. In nucleotides, the CDR3 is TGTGCCAGCAGCCCTTTAGAGGCGGAGGACACCGGGGAGCTGTTTTTT. Translated, it gives CASSPLEAEDTGELFF. The chain is built from TRBV7-9 and TRBJ2-2; maybe TRBD2 (5 bases). With 5 bases removed from V and 3 bases from J, the gap between germline ends came to 16 bases. CDR3 length: 16 amino acids. The germline V gene has CDR1 SEHNR and CDR2 FQNEAQ (reference sequence).

The chain uses TRBV7-3 and TRBJ2-2; D unclear. V was pared by 5 bases and J by 11 bases, with 15 bases between. Germline loops: CDR1 SGHTA, CDR2 FQGTGA. This CDR3 has 13 amino acids. CDR3 sequence: CASSPTGLGELFF. Here the CDR3 DNA reads TGTGCCAGCAGCCCCACCGGCCTCGGAGAGCTGTTTTTT. Filled out from reference TRBV7-3 and TRBJ2-2, the complete variable domain reads GAGVSQTPSNKVTEKGKYVELRCDPISGHTALYWYRQSLGQGPEFLIYFQGTGAADDSGLPNDRFFAVRPEGSVSTLKIQRTERGDSAVYLCASSPTGLGELFFGEGSRLTVL.

The genes are TRBV29-1 and TRBJ1-2; no clear D gene. Germline V lookup: CDR1 SQVTM, CDR2 ANQGSEA. V lost 7 bases to trimming and J lost 10 bases, with 13 bases between them. The CDR3 runs 10 residues. Written as DNA, the CDR3 is TGCAGCGCTGTGGGCCCCTCCTACACCTTC. Translated, it gives CSAVGPSYTF.

This clonotype has a count of ten or more. The chain recombines TRBV7-8 with TRBJ2-7; 9 bases are a match to TRBD1. With V trimmed by 4 bases and J by 4 bases, 5 bases remained unmatched. CDR3 size: 14 residues. The germline gives CDR1 SGHVS, CDR2 FQNEAQ. Here the CDR3 reads CASSSRTGVYEQYF. The CDR3 DNA reads TGTGCCAGCAGCTCTCGGACAGGGGTATACGAGCAGTACTTC.

The rearrangement links TRBV6-6 to TRBJ2-3; 7 bases are a match to TRBD1. The CDR3 is 16 amino acids. Germline assignment: CDR1 MNHNY and CDR2 SVGAGI (reference sequence). J lost 2 bases, V lost 5 bases, and 10 bases had no gene match. The CDR3 sequence is CASSGTGTEVTDTQYF. The CDR3 DNA is TGTGCCAGCAGTGGGACCGGGACAGAGGTCACAGATACGCAGTATTTT.

The rearrangement links TRBV20-1 to TRBJ1-2; 7 bases map to TRBD1. The CDR3 length is 15 residues. V lost 3 bases and J lost 4; bases outside the gene matches: 11. The V gene's germline CDR1 is DFQATT and CDR2 SNEGSKA (reference sequence). In DNA form, the CDR3 reads TGCAGTGCTAGGGATCCGGGACAGAGACCCTATGGCTACACCTTC. It specifies CSARDPGQRPYGYTF.

This clonotype occurred many times. This CDR3 reads CASSLRTGSGETQYF. In nucleotides, the CDR3 is TGTGCCAGCAGCTTAAGGACGGGGAGTGGAGAGACCCAGTACTTC. This chain uses TRBV11-3 with TRBJ2-5, with a tentative D call TRBD2 (5 bases). The V end lost 2 bases, the J end lost 4 bases, and 14 bases lay between the germline ends. This CDR3 is 15 amino acids long. Looked up from germline, CDR1 is SGHNT and CDR2 is YENEEA.

The rearrangement joins TRBV5-6 to TRBJ2-7, with 10 bases identical to TRBD1. From germline, CDR1 is SGHDT and CDR2 YYEEEE. After removal of 7 bases from V and 7 bases from J, the junction contained 5 bases not matched to a gene. The CDR3 loop spans 12 amino acids. The CDR3 reads CASRQGAREQYF. CDR3 coding DNA: TGTGCCAGCCGACAGGGGGCCCGGGAGCAGTACTTC.

Comments on this clonotype: A read error is likely, as this CDR3 ends without the conserved phenylalanine or tryptophan. V gene TRBV19 combines with J gene TRBJ2-2; no clear D. The CDR3 is made up of 15 amino acids. CDR1 is LNHDA, CDR2 SQIVND, per germline (reference sequence). Trimming removed 5 bases at V and 5 bases at J, with 15 bases between. CDR3: CASSPDDPRTGELFY. The CDR3 coding sequence is TGTGCCAGTAGTCCCGACGACCCTCGAACCGGGGAGCTGTTTTAT.

J is TRBJ2-1 and V is TRBV29-1, with D possibly matching TRBD2 (6 bases). CDR3 length equals 11 residues. The germline gives CDR1 SQVTM, CDR2 ANQGSEA. V was trimmed by 7 bases and J by 10 bases, leaving 14 bases between them. The DNA for the CDR3 is TGCAGCGGAGAGGCGGGGAAAGAGCAGTTCTTC. This translates into CSGEAGKEQFF.

This clonotype was recorded a few times. V gene TRBV20-1 combines with J gene TRBJ1-4; no clear D gene. V was pared by 1 base and J by 7 bases, with 7 bases between. Germline V gives CDR1 DFQATT, CDR2 SNEGSKA (reference sequence). The CDR3 length is 12 residues. The DNA of the CDR3 is TGCAGTGCTAGAGGTCCCGCTGAAAAACTGTTTTTT. It translates to CSARGPAEKLFF.

The V and J genes are TRBV25-1 and TRBJ1-5; possible D gene TRBD1, 5 bases. Trimming pared 10 bases from V and 2 bases from J, leaving 15 bases between. This CDR3 has 14 residues. Germline V gene data show CDR1 as MGHDK and CDR2 as SYGVNS. In DNA, the CDR3 is TGTGCCACTTGGGAGCAGGGCGGCAATCAGCCCCAGCATTTT. The encoded protein is CATWEQGGNQPQHF.

This clonotype was seen a handful of times. The genes are TRBV6-2 or TRBV6-3 and TRBJ2-2; D gene unclear. This CDR3 contains 15 residues. CDR1 and CDR2 from the germline V gene are MNHEY and SVGEGT. V was trimmed by 10 bases and J by 2 bases, leaving 17 bases between them. The CDR3 region has the DNA TGTGCCACCGCCAGTACCGTAGGAAACACCGGGGAGCTGTTTTTT. The encoded protein is CATASTVGNTGELFF.

Here the CDR3 reads CASSQGTGSNQPQHF. The CDR3, as DNA: TGTGCCAGCAGCCAAGGGACAGGGAGTAATCAGCCCCAGCATTTT. The V call is TRBV3-1, the J call TRBJ1-5, with 8 positions matching TRBD1. V gave up 1 base and J gave up 4 bases; unmatched junction bases: 3. The germline gives CDR1 LGHDT, CDR2 YNNKEL (reference sequence). The CDR3 is 15 amino acids.

This clonotype was seen a few times. The chain couples TRBV11-3 to TRBJ2-1, with 9 bases that match TRBD2. The V and J ends lost 1 base and 7 bases, in that order; junction bases with no gene match: 11. The CDR3 spans 17 residues. Germline V CDR1 and CDR2: SGHNT, YENEEA. CDR3 nucleotide sequence: TGTGCCAGCAGCTTAGGATGGCGGCGGGGGGGCCCAAATGAGCAGTTCTTC. It specifies CASSLGWRRGGPNEQFF. Supplemented by reference TRBV11-3 and TRBJ2-1, the full variable domain reads EAGVVQSPRYKIIEKKQPVAFWCNPISGHNTLYWYLQNLGQGPELLIRYENEEAVDDSQLPKDRFSAERLKGVDSTLKIQPAELGDSAVYLCASSLGWRRGGPNEQFFGPGTRLTVL.

This chain joins TRBV11-3 and TRBJ2-7; 9 bases align to TRBD1. V lost 5 bases, J lost 6 bases, and 14 bases stayed unmatched. Germline CDR1 reads SGHNT; CDR2 reads YENEEA. The CDR3 is made up of 16 amino acids. The CDR3, as DNA: TGTGCCAGCAGCCTACGAGGGGGACAGGGAACGAGCGAGCAGTACTTC. This gives the protein CASSLRGGQGTSEQYF. The variable domain in full, completed from reference TRBV11-3 and TRBJ2-7, reads EAGVVQSPRYKIIEKKQPVAFWCNPISGHNTLYWYLQNLGQGPELLIRYENEEAVDDSQLPKDRFSAERLKGVDSTLKIQPAELGDSAVYLCASSLRGGQGTSEQYFGPGTRLTVT.

The chain recombines TRBV30 with TRBJ1-5; no clear D gene. CDR3 length: 14 residues. The germline V gene has CDR1 GTSNPN and CDR2 SVGIG (reference sequence). V was clipped by 0 bases and J by 7 bases, with 13 bases between them. DNA of the CDR3: TGTGCCTGGAGTGTACTCGGTCGGAGACAGCCCCAGCATTTT. Amino acid sequence: CAWSVLGRRQPQHF.

This chain joins TRBV5-5 and TRBJ1-1; tentatively, D is TRBD1 (5 bases). The germline V and J ends were trimmed by 4 bases and 5 bases, with 18 bases remaining between them. The germline V gene encodes CDR1 SGHKS and CDR2 YYEKEE (reference sequence). The CDR3 extends over 15 amino acids. CDR3 coding DNA: TGTGCCAGCAGCACCCTCCTGGCGGGGGGGACTGAAGCTTTCTTT. Encoded protein: CASSTLLAGGTEAFF.

The chain links TRBV9 to TRBJ1-3; D is undetermined. Trimming stripped 4 bases from V and 7 bases from J, with 15 bases between. Germline V gives CDR1 SGDLS, CDR2 YYNGEE. The CDR3 runs to 14 residues. This CDR3 reads CASSPGPGTNTIYF. CDR3 in DNA: TGTGCCAGCAGCCCGGGTCCTGGCACCAACACCATATATTTT.

With respect to this clonotype: Germline is not matched at one junction end, which may reflect a read error. CDR3 DNA: TGTGCCAGCTTTTCGGGGAGGGATGAAGATACGCAGTATTTT. Translated, it gives CASFSGRDEDTQYF. This chain uses TRBV4-1 with TRBJ2-3; 7 bases line up with TRBD2. This CDR3 contains 14 residues. The germline V gene has CDR1 MGHRA and CDR2 YSYEKL.